This TCR beta chain was retrieved from a study of beta chain features in type 1 diabetes. Whole-study findings and limits: Whatever favoring of shorter templates PCR might show would apply equally to patients and controls. Moderately but significantly shorter TCRB CDR3s were found in Type 1 diabetes patients in all four CD4+ subsets.

The study reverse transcribed the entire isolated RNA, so it sequenced expressed TCRB transcripts. The repertoire was sequenced with immunoSEQ multiplex PCR; TCRdb's copy has only in-frame clones and lacks some. Among approximately 250,000 clones listed, roughly 25% were seen once. The table lists this clone with a few counts. The target antigen is unknown. This TCR came from a woman aged 25 to 39 with type 1 diabetes. The sequenced sample was naive CD4+ T cells from blood.

CDR3 loop: CASSSQGDYGYTF. CDR3 bases: TGCGCCAGCAGCTCACAGGGGGACTATGGCTACACCTTC. This chain connects TRBV4-1 to TRBJ1-2, with 8 bases matching TRBD1. The CDR3 runs 13 residues. The V gene end was trimmed by 5 bases and the J gene end by 3 bases; junction bases not matched to a gene: 2. Per germline, CDR1 MGHRA and CDR2 YSYEKL.